This is a list of T cell receptor beta chains from one sample in a study of CD8+ T cells in alopecia areata. Clones were sequenced by immunoSEQ multiplex PCR, and TCRdb holds only the in-frame ones, with some missing. The sample includes over 80,000 clones, roughly 46% seen only once; the top ten take 18%. Sequencing used CD8+ T cells sorted from blood, obtained at week 24, from a patient treated with tofacitinib. The receptor set was obtained from a human donor with alopecia areata. Each CDR3 is given without its conserved first and last residue.

ASSLGTIGYT	TRBV7-9	TRBJ1-2
ASSRGRGGEHQPQH	TRBV4-1	TRBJ1-5
ASSPRDEDPGANVLT	TRBV7-9	TRBJ2-6
ASSLLGLGSGEQF	TRBV27	TRBJ2-1
SIRDGHTGELF	TRBV29-1	TRBJ2-2
ASSLHTGELF	TRBV27	TRBJ2-2
ASSSRMDTQY	TRBV4-1	TRBJ2-3
SVEESYEQY	TRBV29-1	TRBJ2-7
ASTPGLAGEYEQY	TRBV4-2	TRBJ2-7
ATHGTQRTEAF	TRBV13	TRBJ1-1
AWDSYGYT	TRBV30	TRBJ1-2
ASSSSGGHQPQH	TRBV6-1	TRBJ1-5
ASSLAGMKETQY	TRBV11-2	TRBJ2-5
ATKDLMADTQY	TRBV4-1	TRBJ2-3
SVEGVYSSYNEQF	TRBV29-1	TRBJ2-1
ASYAGELF	TRBV19	TRBJ2-2
ASSQERGPSIQY	TRBV4-2	TRBJ2-4
ASSPRTGGVAGELF	TRBV27	TRBJ2-2
ASSWTEQNTGELF	TRBV7-9	TRBJ2-2
ATGQGPEQY	TRBV6-5	TRBJ2-7
ASSMNALVADTQY	TRBV19	TRBJ2-3
AWSDGRASTDTQY	TRBV30	TRBJ2-3
ASISLGASYTDTQY	TRBV7-9	TRBJ2-3
ASSLAPGQGARNEQF	TRBV7-9	TRBJ2-1
ASSPGTSGDPNEQF	TRBV14	TRBJ2-1
ASSVVGSTYEQY	TRBV9	TRBJ2-7
SVTGTGKVEQF	TRBV29-1	TRBJ2-1
ASSQVSGLPYEQY	TRBV4-3	TRBJ2-7
ASSLRGWNTEAF	TRBV7-9	TRBJ1-1
ASSESQGGTEAF	TRBV25-1	TRBJ1-1
ASTGQRDTSNTEAF	TRBV5-1	TRBJ1-1
ASSLAGGGTKGHEQY	TRBV27	TRBJ2-7
ASGWGTGELF	TRBV6-5	TRBJ2-2
ASSFHPGQGYEQY	TRBV5-4	TRBJ2-7
ASSLTGEWYEQY	TRBV27	TRBJ2-7
ASSVYWTGGYEQY	TRBV9	TRBJ2-7
ASSDNGGTDTQY	TRBV6-4	TRBJ2-3
ASSPGIERANQPQH	TRBV7-2	TRBJ1-5
SVEEPGQGAVYGELF	TRBV29-1	TRBJ2-2
SVRGGGTSKTQY	TRBV29-1	TRBJ2-5
AWSVGSGQYEQY	TRBV30	TRBJ2-7
ASSFRRRGQDEQF	TRBV7-3	TRBJ2-1
ASSPSGSSYNEQF	TRBV19	TRBJ2-1
ASSEWTSGTTGELF	TRBV6-1	TRBJ2-2
ASRISEQGVGYT	TRBV27	TRBJ1-2
ASSLTVNYEQY	TRBV4-1	TRBJ2-7
ASSVTGGSNQPQH	TRBV5-1	TRBJ1-5
ASSIDEGTEAF	TRBV19	TRBJ1-1
ATSRVPLDIQY	TRBV15	TRBJ2-4
ASRPTGQGSYEQY	TRBV28	TRBJ2-7
ASRGKGLGNTIY	TRBV10-2	TRBJ1-3
SVEVQGAAYEQY	TRBV29-1	TRBJ2-7